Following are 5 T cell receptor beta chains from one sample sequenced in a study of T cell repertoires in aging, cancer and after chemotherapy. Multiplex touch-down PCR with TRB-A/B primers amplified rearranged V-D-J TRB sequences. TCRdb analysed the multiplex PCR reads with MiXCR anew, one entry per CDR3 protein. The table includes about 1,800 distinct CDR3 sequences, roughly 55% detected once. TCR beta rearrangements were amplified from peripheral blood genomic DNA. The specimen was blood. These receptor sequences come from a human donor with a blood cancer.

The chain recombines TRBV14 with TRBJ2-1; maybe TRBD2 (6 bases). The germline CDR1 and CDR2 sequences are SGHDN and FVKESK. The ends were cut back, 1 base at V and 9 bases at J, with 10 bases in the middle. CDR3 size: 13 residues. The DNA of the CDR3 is TGTGCCAGCAGCCAAGTGGGGGGTGGTGAGCAGTTCTTC. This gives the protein CASSQVGGGEQFF.

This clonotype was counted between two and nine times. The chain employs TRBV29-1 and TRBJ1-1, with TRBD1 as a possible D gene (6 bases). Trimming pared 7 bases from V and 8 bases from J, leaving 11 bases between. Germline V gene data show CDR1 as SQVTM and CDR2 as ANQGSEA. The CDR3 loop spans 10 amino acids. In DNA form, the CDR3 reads TGCAGCGCGGGGGGCCTAGAAGCTTTCTTT. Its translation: CSAGGLEAFF.

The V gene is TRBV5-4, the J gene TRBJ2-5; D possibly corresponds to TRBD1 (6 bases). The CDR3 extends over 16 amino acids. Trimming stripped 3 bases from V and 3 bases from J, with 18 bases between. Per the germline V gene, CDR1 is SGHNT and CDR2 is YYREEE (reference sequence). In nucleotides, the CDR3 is TGTGCCAGCAGCTCCTACTACGGGACAACCAAAGAGACCCAGTACTTC. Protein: CASSSYYGTTKETQYF.

The CDR3 loop is CSVQSGGSNQPQHF. In nucleotides, the CDR3 is TGCAGCGTTCAGTCAGGGGGTAGCAATCAGCCCCAGCATTTT. The chain is built from TRBV29-1 and TRBJ1-5; 7 bases match TRBD1. Germline V CDR1 and CDR2: SQVTM, ANQGSEA. This CDR3 spans 14 amino acids. V shed 5 bases, J shed 0 bases, and the junction held 4 bases outside the gene matches.

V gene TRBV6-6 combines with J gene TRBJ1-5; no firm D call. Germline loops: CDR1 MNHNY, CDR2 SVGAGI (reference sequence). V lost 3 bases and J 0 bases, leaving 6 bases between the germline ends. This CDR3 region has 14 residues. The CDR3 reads CASSYRDSNQPQHF. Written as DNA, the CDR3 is TGTGCCAGCAGTTATCGGGATAGCAATCAGCCCCAGCATTTT.